This T cell receptor (beta chain) was found in a study of blood T cell repertoires in COVID-19. In the study overall: The samples span acute and convalescent COVID-19 from the United States, Italy and Spain.

CDR1 is SGHRS, CDR2 YFSETQ, per germline. This CDR3 region has 12 residues. V was clipped by 5 bases and J by 1 base, with 6 bases between them. Assay: immunoSEQ multiplex PCR; the TCRdb copy retains only in-frame clones and omits some. The sample lists roughly 100,000 clones, roughly nine tenths occurring once. Material for sequencing was peripheral blood. The receptor's source is a human donor in a cohort sampled during active COVID-19. The V and J genes are TRBV5-1 and TRBJ2-5; no definite D call. This chain's CDR3 is CASSPGQETQYF. The CDR3 coding sequence is TGCGCCAGCAGTCCAGGCCAAGAGACCCAGTACTTC.